One sample yielded the 25 T cell receptor beta chains listed below, sequenced in a study of CXCR3-negative and CXCR3-positive naive CD8 T cells (dated by TCRdb to between 2018 and 2021). The sequencer was a NextSeq 550. The Human TCR Profiling Kit (MiLaboratory) was used to make UMI-labeled 5' RACE TRB cDNA libraries. Following reprocessing of the reads by TCRdb, the data hold one row per CDR3 protein sequence and no DNA is available. The sample's table lists a count of some 54,000 distinct CDR3 sequences. The top ten constitute about 0.57% of the sample. Antigens for these TCRs are unknown. General conclusions and limits of the study: Compared with CXCR3-negative naive cells, CXCR3-positive naive cells had TRB CDR3s with higher hydrophobicity (lower Kidera factor 4), lower energy, and higher strength and volume indices.

What was sequenced was naive CXCR3+ CD8+ T cells from blood. This specimen's cell subset or site label, per the study, means: CD45RO-CCR7+CD27+CD95- naive CD8+ T cells expressing CXCR3 (TNR3+). All receptors come from a human donor in good health. Some clones in this sample may be carry-over from other donors' samples.

This rearrangement joins TRBV12-3 or TRBV12-4 to TRBJ2-3; with no DNA, the TCRdb D assignment of TRBD2 cannot be verified. This CDR3 is 12 amino acids long. This CDR3 reads CASTQLGDTQYF.

The rearrangement joins TRBV4-2 to TRBJ2-1; TCRdb returns TRBD2, unconfirmable since there is no DNA. The CDR3 runs 16 residues. Germline V gene lookup returns CDR1 LGHNA and CDR2 YNFKEQ. The CDR3 loop is CASSHLAQVTYNEQFF.

V and J are TRBV21-1 and TRBJ2-5; TCRdb lists TRBD1, though no DNA is available to test this call. TRBV21-1 is annotated as a pseudogene. This CDR3 spans 18 amino acids. CDR3 sequence reads: CASSILRQGGKKEETQYF.

The CDR3 sequence: CASSVYGHPNTGELFF. V and J are TRBV9 and TRBJ2-2; TCRdb's D gene call, TRBD1, goes unchecked for lack of DNA. CDR1 and CDR2 from the germline V gene are SGDLS and YYNGEE. The CDR3 has 16 amino acids.

This chain connects TRBV27 to TRBJ2-2. This CDR3 is 13 amino acids long. The germline CDR1 and CDR2 sequences are MNHEY and SMNVEV (reference sequence). CDR3 amino acids: CASSLVTTGELFF.

The chain is built from TRBV29-1 and TRBJ1-4; the D gene TCRdb calls, TRBD1, cannot be checked with no DNA. CDR1 and CDR2 (germline): SQVTM, ANQGSEA. This CDR3 is 14 amino acids long. CDR3 amino acids: CSGSGVGANEKLFF.

The rearrangement links TRBV7-9 to TRBJ2-7. Germline V lookup: CDR1 SEHNR, CDR2 FQNEAQ (reference sequence). The CDR3 contains 13 residues. CDR3 in amino acids: CASSSGGSYEQYF. The entire variable domain, with the rest obtained from reference TRBV7-9 and TRBJ2-7, is as follows: DTGVSQNPRHKITKRGQNVTFRCDPISEHNRLYWYRQTLGQGPEFLTYFQNEAQLEKSRLLSDRFSAERPKGSFSTLEIQRTEQGDSAMYLCASSSGGSYEQYFGPGTRLTVT.

The chain has TRBV4-3 and TRBJ1-1. In germline, CDR1 is LGHNA, CDR2 YSLEER. This CDR3 region has 15 residues. CDR3 sequence: CASSQEVVMNTEAFF.

The chain couples TRBV9 to TRBJ2-7; TCRdb indicates TRBD2, and absent DNA this call remains unverified. CDR3 length: 16 amino acids. Germline lookup yields CDR1 SGDLS and CDR2 YYNGEE. This CDR3 reads CASSITPLAGGLEQYF.

The chain recombines TRBV5-1 with TRBJ2-1; TCRdb proposes TRBD2, but this gene call is untestable without DNA. Germline-derived CDR1 and CDR2 are SGHRS and YFSETQ. The CDR3 length is 15 residues. CDR3 region: CASSWTSGRVHEQFF. Complete variable domain (other parts from reference TRBV5-1 and TRBJ2-1): KAGVTQTPRYLIKTRGQQVTLSCSPISGHRSVSWYQQTPGQGLQFLFEYFSETQRNKGNFPGRFSGRQFSNSRSEMNVSTLELGDSALYLCASSWTSGRVHEQFFGPGTRLTVL.

This chain uses TRBV12-3 or TRBV12-4 with TRBJ1-1; TCRdb's D gene call, TRBD1, goes unchecked for lack of DNA. There are 14 residues in the CDR3. CDR3 region: CASSPPRMNTEAFF.

V and J are TRBV7-2 and TRBJ1-3. CDR3 length: 12 amino acids. Germline CDR1 is SGHTA and CDR2 is FQGNSA. The CDR3 is CAGQRSGNTIYF.

The chain recombines TRBV29-1 with TRBJ2-7. Germline assignment: CDR1 SQVTM and CDR2 ANQGSEA. This CDR3 contains 11 residues. The CDR3 here is CSAWAGYEQYF.

The rearrangement links TRBV20-1 to TRBJ2-7; absent DNA, TCRdb's TRBD2 call cannot be checked. The germline gives CDR1 DFQATT, CDR2 SNEGSKA (reference sequence). CDR3 length: 13 amino acids. CDR3 in amino acids: CSARKRANYEQYF.

V gene TRBV5-5 combines with J gene TRBJ1-1; TCRdb's D call of TRBD1 is untestable without DNA. The CDR3 is 14 amino acids. From germline, CDR1 is SGHKS and CDR2 YYEKEE (reference sequence). CDR3: CASSSGELDTEAFF.

The V call is TRBV12-3 or TRBV12-4, the J call TRBJ1-1; TCRdb outputs TRBD1, but without DNA this stays unchecked. The CDR3 extends over 14 amino acids. The CDR3 here is CASSSGPLNTEAFF.

CDR3 region: CASSPLAGARDNEQFF. This chain links TRBV7-9 with TRBJ2-1; TCRdb designates TRBD1, a call that cannot be tested without DNA. Germline loops: CDR1 SEHNR, CDR2 FQNEAQ (reference sequence). The CDR3 extends over 16 amino acids.

The chain uses TRBV4-3 and TRBJ2-5. From germline, CDR1 is LGHNA and CDR2 YSLEER. The CDR3 has 15 residues. The CDR3 protein is CASSQDLGGRETQYF.

The chain is built from TRBV6-2 or TRBV6-3 and TRBJ2-6; TCRdb selects TRBD1, and the lack of DNA leaves this call unchecked. There are 16 residues in the CDR3. Germline V gene data show CDR1 as MNHEY and CDR2 as SVGEGT. CDR3 sequence: CASSPTGLSGANVLTF.

The chain employs TRBV10-2 and TRBJ1-4. Germline V gene data show CDR1 as WSHSY and CDR2 as SAAADI. This CDR3 has 12 residues. This CDR3 reads CASGDGNEKLFF.

CDR3 region: CASSLGAGSHVEQYF. The J gene is TRBJ2-7, the V gene TRBV7-2; TCRdb reports TRBD2, a call that lacks DNA to check it against. Germline CDR1 SGHTA, CDR2 FQGNSA. The CDR3 loop spans 15 amino acids.

The chain carries TRBV6-2 or TRBV6-3 and TRBJ2-4; TCRdb's D gene call, TRBD1, goes unchecked for lack of DNA. Looked up from germline, CDR1 is MNHEY and CDR2 is SVGEGT. This CDR3 comprises 14 residues. The CDR3 protein is CASSFNRGGGIQYF.

The CDR3 loop reads CASSQIPRAKEELFF. This chain links TRBV14 with TRBJ2-2; the TRBD2 assignment by TCRdb is unverifiable without DNA. This CDR3 is 15 amino acids long. Germline values: CDR1 SGHDN, CDR2 FVKESK.

The CDR3 loop is CSADGQTSYNEQFF. The rearrangement joins TRBV29-1 to TRBJ2-1. This CDR3 is 14 amino acids long. Germline V gene data show CDR1 as SQVTM and CDR2 as ANQGSEA.

V usage is TRBV29-1 and J usage is TRBJ2-4; the D gene TCRdb calls, TRBD1, cannot be checked with no DNA. This CDR3 contains 14 residues. The germline V gene encodes CDR1 SQVTM and CDR2 ANQGSEA. CDR3 sequence reads: CSVVGTLAKNIQYF.